The subject of this entry is one T cell receptor (beta chain). Its antigen is unknown. The CDR3 is made up of 14 amino acids. The germline V gene has CDR1 SGHAT and CDR2 FQNNGV. V lost 0 bases and J 10 bases, leaving 15 bases between the germline ends. These data are taken from a study of T cells after yellow fever vaccination. It was through 5'RACE template switching that TCR cDNA was made, with a universal primer site and UMIs added. TCRdb passed the 5' RACE reads through MiXCR, listing each CDR3 protein once. The repertoire holds 400,000 or so distinct CDR3 sequences, with roughly 10% as singletons. Study-level findings and limits: Post-booster samples contained most primary-vaccination clones (about 96% CD4, approximately 88% CD8).

This receptor was obtained from a man younger than 30 who received the YFV17D yellow fever vaccine. Source: PBMCs, taken on the day of the first yellow fever vaccination. The rearrangement uses TRBV11-2 and TRBJ1-2, with D possibly matching TRBD1 (6 bases). CDR3: CASSLDLTGGYYTF. The CDR3 DNA reads TGTGCCAGCAGCTTAGATCTGACAGGAGGGTACTACACCTTC.